Shown below are 5 T cell receptor beta chains from a single sample sequenced in a study of STAT5B mutations in CD4+ large granular lymphocyte leukemia. The repertoire was sequenced with immunoSEQ multiplex PCR; TCRdb's copy has only in-frame clones and lacks some. This table has about 30,000 clones, around four fifths appearing once. Sequenced input: CD4+ T cells from blood buffy coats. The source is a human donor in good health.

The chain uses TRBV28 and TRBJ1-3, with 8 nucleotides matching TRBD1. This CDR3 has 17 residues. CDR1 and CDR2 from the germline V gene are MDHEN and SYDVKM. The V segment lost 4 bases and the J segment 8 bases; nucleotides outside the gene matches: 16. CDR3 sequence: CASSSPGQAPERDTIYF. CDR3 coding DNA: TGTGCCAGCAGTTCCCCGGGACAGGCCCCCGAGAGGGACACCATATATTTT.

The table lists this clone with a few counts. The chain combines TRBV28 with TRBJ2-3; possibly TRBD1 for D (7 bases). CDR3 length: 14 amino acids. Trimming took off 3 bases at V and 8 bases at J, with 15 bases between the two ends. In germline, CDR1 is MDHEN, CDR2 SYDVKM. The CDR3 DNA reads TGTGCCAGCAGTTTGGGCGGGACAGAAGCTACGCAGTATTTT. Translation gives CASSLGGTEATQYF.

This chain joins TRBV9 and TRBJ1-1, with TRBD1 matching 7 bases. The length of the CDR3 is 15 residues. Germline V gene sequence: CDR1 SGDLS, CDR2 YYNGEE. V shed 1 base, J shed 6 bases, and the junction held 9 bases outside the gene matches. This CDR3 reads CASSVRGGSASEAFF. The CDR3 DNA reads as TGTGCCAGCAGCGTAAGAGGGGGCAGTGCCTCTGAAGCTTTCTTT. Full variable domain (outside the CDR3, taken from reference TRBV9 and TRBJ1-1): DSGVTQTPKHLITATGQRVTLRCSPRSGDLSVYWYQQSLDQGLQFLIQYYNGEERAKGNILERFSAQQFPDLHSELNLSSLELGDSALYFCASSVRGGSASEAFFGQGTRLTVV.

The rearrangement links TRBV20-1 to TRBJ2-3, with 8 positions matching TRBD2. The J segment lost 9 bases and the V segment lost 6 bases, leaving 5 bases of the junction unmatched. Germline V lookup: CDR1 DFQATT, CDR2 SNEGSKA (reference sequence). The CDR3 spans 11 residues. The CDR3 DNA sequence: TGCAGTGCCACCCCTAGCGGGACGCAGTATTTT. This codes for CSATPSGTQYF.

This chain joins TRBV12-2 and TRBJ2-7; TRBD1 reflects the table's D call only, with no check against the DNA. TRBV12-2 is a pseudogene segment. The CDR3 is 15 residues long. This chain's CDR3 is CASRRPGTGGCEQYF. The CDR3 nucleotides read TGTGCAAGTCGCCGACCCGGGACAGGGGGCTGCGAGCAGTACTTC.